Each of the 19 T cell receptor beta chains below was sequenced from the same sample in a study of regulatory T cells in long-lasting Graves disease. Time point in this sample: newly diagnosed GD, antithyroid drugs for less than 3 months. Generation of the TCR library employed RNA extracted from PBMCs. To make TCR beta libraries, researchers used iRepertoire HTBI primers and Arm-PCR of CDR3 regions. TCRdb re-analysed the multiplex PCR reads in MiXCR, keeping a single row per CDR3 protein. The sample consists of about 500,000 distinct CDR3 sequences, around 12% of them appearing once. This sample was also put to use in a study of T cells in Graves' hyperthyroidism and ophthalmopathy.

The sequences come from peripheral blood mononuclear cells (PBMCs), collected at new diagnosis, from a patient treated with antithyroid drugs. These receptors originate from a woman younger than 45 with Graves disease.

The table lists this clonotype with many counts. The chain uses TRBV3-1 and TRBJ2-7, with 13 nucleotides matching TRBD2. Trimming cost V 0 bases and J 3 bases; bases outside gene matches: 11. The germline V gene encodes CDR1 LGHDT and CDR2 YNNKEL (reference sequence). This CDR3 comprises 19 residues. Written as DNA, the CDR3 is TGTGCCAGCAGCCAAGAATGGGGACTAGCGGGATATGTCGGCTACGAGCAGTACTTC. Its translation is CASSQEWGLAGYVGYEQYF.

V and J are TRBV19 and TRBJ1-2; D gene unclear. The CDR3 consists of 14 residues. CDR1 is LNHDA and CDR2 is SQIVND in the germline V gene (reference sequence). Trimming pared 3 bases from V and 2 bases from J, leaving 10 bases between. The CDR3: CASSIGNGNYGYTF. CDR3 sequence (DNA): TGTGCCAGTAGTATCGGTAACGGAAACTATGGCTACACCTTC.

V usage is TRBV5-1 and J usage is TRBJ2-2; 7 bases fit TRBD1. This CDR3 is 15 amino acids long. Germline V lookup: CDR1 SGHRS, CDR2 YFSETQ. V shed 4 bases and J 6 bases; nucleotides not matched to a gene: 9. This CDR3 is CASSTRTGTPGELFF. DNA of the CDR3: TGCGCCAGCAGCACGCGGACAGGTACCCCCGGGGAGCTGTTTTTT.

In this sample, this clonotype turned up many times. This rearrangement joins TRBV5-1 to TRBJ2-3; 10 nucleotides agree with TRBD2. The CDR3 runs 21 residues. CDR1 and CDR2 from the germline V gene are SGHRS and YFSETQ. V shed 4 bases, J shed 0 bases, and the junction held 20 bases outside the gene matches. The CDR3 loop reads CASSLLAGVRTRLPSTDTQYF. The CDR3 bases are TGCGCCAGCAGCCTGCTAGCGGGAGTCAGAACGAGATTACCTAGCACAGATACGCAGTATTTT.

This clonotype was detected many times. The V call is TRBV28, the J call TRBJ1-1; D unclear. CDR1 is MDHEN, CDR2 SYDVKM, per germline. Trimming shortened V by 6 bases and J by 3 bases, and 14 bases separated the two germline ends. The CDR3 covers 14 residues. The CDR3 is CASSQDWIDTEAFF. The CDR3, as DNA: TGTGCCAGCAGCCAGGATTGGATTGACACTGAAGCTTTCTTT.

This clonotype was detected many times. This sequence joins TRBV10-3 and TRBJ2-3; no firm D call. Trimming pared 4 bases from V and 6 bases from J, leaving 11 bases between. Germline V gene lookup returns CDR1 ENHRY and CDR2 SYGVKD. This CDR3 is built from 13 residues. CDR3 region: CAISGPSEDTQYF. CDR3 in DNA: TGTGCCATCAGTGGCCCCTCTGAGGATACGCAGTATTTT.

This chain connects TRBV19 to TRBJ1-3; 7 bases match TRBD1. Trimming cost V 4 bases and J 0 bases; bases outside gene matches: 9. The length of the CDR3 is 17 residues. Germline lookup yields CDR1 LNHDA and CDR2 SQIVND (reference sequence). The CDR3 region has the DNA TGTGCCAGTAGTACGGGGACAGATTATGTCTCTGGAAACACCATATATTTT. It translates to CASSTGTDYVSGNTIYF.

The chain employs TRBV14 and TRBJ1-1; tentatively, D is TRBD1 (6 bases). The CDR3 has 14 amino acids. From germline, CDR1 is SGHDN and CDR2 FVKESK. Trimming left V 4 bases short and J 5 bases short, with 14 bases between. CDR3 sequence: CASSRVFTGTEAFF. For the CDR3, the DNA is TGTGCCAGCAGCCGGGTGTTCACAGGGACTGAAGCTTTCTTT. The full variable domain, with the rest looked up from reference TRBV14 and TRBJ1-1, is EAGVTQFPSHSVIEKGQTVTLRCDPISGHDNLYWYRRVMGKEIKFLLHFVKESKQDESGMPNNRFLAERTGGTYSTLKVQPAELEDSGVYFCASSRVFTGTEAFFGQGTRLTVV.

This clonotype was recorded a few times. The rearrangement joins TRBV6-2 or TRBV6-3 to TRBJ2-3; D unclear. Germline V gene sequence: CDR1 MNHEY, CDR2 SVGEGT. The CDR3 spans 13 residues. Trimming left V 5 bases short and J 5 bases short, with 11 bases between. As DNA, the CDR3 is TGTGCCAGCAGTGTCGTCACAGTAGATACGCAGTATTTT. Its translation: CASSVVTVDTQYF.

In its sample, this clonotype was seen a few times. The J gene is TRBJ2-3, the V gene TRBV3-1; 10 nucleotides align to TRBD2. V was pared by 0 bases and J by 2 bases, with 11 bases of the junction left unmatched. Per germline, CDR1 LGHDT and CDR2 YNNKEL (reference sequence). The CDR3 is made up of 19 amino acids. The CDR3 spells CASSQDLTASGRATDTQYF. The CDR3 DNA sequence: TGTGCCAGCAGCCAAGACCTAACGGCCAGCGGGAGGGCCACAGATACGCAGTATTTT.

Many counts were recorded for this clonotype. The CDR3 loop is CASSFRGAYEQYF. For the CDR3, the DNA is TGTGCCAGCAGTTTCAGGGGTGCCTACGAGCAGTACTTC. The chain recombines TRBV28 with TRBJ2-7, with D possibly matching TRBD1 (6 bases). Germline assignment: CDR1 MDHEN and CDR2 SYDVKM. Between the trimmed V and J ends, which lost 3 bases and 2 bases, there was a span of 8 bases. The CDR3 contains 13 residues.

This clonotype occurred many times. The V gene is TRBV19, the J gene TRBJ1-2; D ambiguous. This CDR3 is 15 amino acids long. The germline V gene encodes CDR1 LNHDA and CDR2 SQIVND (reference sequence). V dropped 4 bases and J dropped 0 bases, with 12 bases sitting between them. The CDR3 sequence: CASSKRTVANYGYTF. CDR3 nucleotides: TGTGCCAGTAGTAAAAGGACGGTAGCTAACTATGGCTACACCTTC.

This clonotype has ten or more counts. This sequence joins TRBV10-3 and TRBJ1-5, with D maybe TRBD1 (5 bases). The CDR3 length is 13 residues. CDR1 and CDR2 from the germline V gene are ENHRY and SYGVKD. Trimming cost V 6 bases and J 4 bases, with 10 bases left between them. CDR3 DNA sequence: TGTGCCATCAGCCGGGACGTGAATCAGCCCCAGCATTTT. This sequence encodes CAISRDVNQPQHF.

The table lists this clonotype with many counts. The V and J genes are TRBV9 and TRBJ1-2; perhaps TRBD1 as D (6 bases). CDR1 is SGDLS and CDR2 is YYNGEE in the germline V gene. Deletions cut 1 base from V and 4 bases from J, with 17 bases between. The CDR3 is 16 amino acids. This chain's CDR3 is CASSVQGNLIAYGYTF. The CDR3 DNA reads as TGTGCCAGCAGCGTACAGGGGAACCTCATAGCCTATGGCTACACCTTC.

V is TRBV6-2 or TRBV6-3 and J is TRBJ1-2; D is uncertain. The ends were cut back, 6 bases at V and 2 bases at J, with 10 bases in the middle. The CDR3 is 13 residues long. CDR1 MNHEY and CDR2 SVGEGT come from the germline V gene. CDR3 sequence (DNA): TGTGCCAGCAGAAATACATTAAACTATGGCTACACCTTC. Translated: CASRNTLNYGYTF.

The chain is built from TRBV29-1 and TRBJ2-2; possible D gene TRBD2, 5 bases. The germline gives CDR1 SQVTM, CDR2 ANQGSEA. Trimming took off 4 bases at V and 0 bases at J, with 9 bases between the two ends. This CDR3 is built from 14 residues. CDR3 amino acids: CSVAWTANTGELFF. In nucleotides, the CDR3 is TGCAGCGTTGCTTGGACTGCGAACACCGGGGAGCTGTTTTTT.

This clonotype has only a few counts. CDR3: CASSPIRLWGGEEKLFF. CDR3 bases: TGTGCCAGCTCACCTATCCGCCTTTGGGGGGGAGAGGAAAAACTGTTTTTT. The gene calls are TRBV18 and TRBJ1-4, with D perhaps TRBD1 (5 bases). This CDR3 contains 17 residues. V was trimmed by 3 bases and J by 8 bases, leaving 22 bases between them. Germline V CDR1 and CDR2: KGHSH, LQKENI. Based on the CDR3 plus reference TRBV18 and TRBJ1-4, the full variable domain is NAGVMQNPRHLVRRRGQEARLRCSPMKGHSHVYWYRQLPEEGLKFMVYLQKENIIDESGMPKERFSAEFPKEGPSILRIQQVVRGDSAAYFCASSPIRLWGGEEKLFFGSGTQLSVL.

This clonotype has at least ten counts. The V call is TRBV2, the J call TRBJ2-1, with D possibly being TRBD2 (5 bases). V was trimmed by 3 bases and J by 10 bases, leaving 22 bases between them. This CDR3 has 16 residues. Per germline, CDR1 SNHLY and CDR2 FYNNEI. The CDR3 DNA reads as TGTGCCAGCAGTGAGAACCGCGCTAGGGTTTCGGGGGAGCAGTTCTTC. This encodes CASSENRARVSGEQFF.

This clonotype was observed many times. The chain joins TRBV12-3 or TRBV12-4 to TRBJ2-7; 15 bases map to TRBD2. V trimming: 6 bases; J trimming: 1 base; junction bases outside the gene matches: 10. CDR3 length: 18 amino acids. CDR3 protein: CASSPGTSGRLRSYEQYF. For the CDR3, the DNA is TGTGCCAGCAGCCCCGGGACTAGCGGGAGGTTAAGGTCCTACGAGCAGTACTTC.